One sample yielded the 25 T cell receptor beta chains listed below, sequenced in a study of OX40 agonist ivuxolimab in advanced cancers. Clones were read by immunoSEQ multiplex PCR, and TCRdb kept only the in-frame ones, dropping some. The repertoire holds some 75,000 clones, with roughly 80% as singletons. Sample: CD4+ or CD8+ T cells sorted from blood, taken in a trial of the OX40 agonist ivuxolimab. The receptors derive from an adult with an advanced solid tumor such as melanoma, head and neck, liver or kidney cancer.

J is TRBJ2-1 and V is TRBV4-2, with D perhaps TRBD2 (7 bases). Looked up from germline, CDR1 is LGHNA and CDR2 is YNFKEQ. The V and J ends lost 3 bases and 4 bases respectively, with 10 bases between them. CDR3 length: 14 residues. The CDR3 region has the DNA TGTGCCAGCAGCCAGGGGGGGCCGTACAATGAGCAGTTCTTC. It codes for CASSQGGPYNEQFF.

This rearrangement joins TRBV19 to TRBJ1-4, with a tentative D call TRBD1 (6 bases). Germline-derived CDR1 and CDR2 are LNHDA and SQIVND (reference sequence). Trimming took 7 bases from V and 4 from J, leaving 13 bases between them. This CDR3 is built from 14 residues. The CDR3 sequence is CASTQGGGNEKLFF. CDR3 bases: TGTGCCAGTACCCAAGGGGGGGGTAATGAAAAACTGTTTTTT. The full variable domain, its missing parts supplied by reference TRBV19 and TRBJ1-4, is DGGITQSPKYLFRKEGQNVTLSCEQNLNHDAMYWYRQDPGQGLRLIYYSQIVNDFQKGDIAEGYSVSREKKESFPLTVTSAQKNPTAFYLCASTQGGGNEKLFFGSGTQLSVL.

The chain uses TRBV5-1 and TRBJ1-1, with D uncertain. V lost 5 bases and J 4 bases, leaving 12 bases between the germline ends. The CDR3 is 13 amino acids. The germline gives CDR1 SGHRS, CDR2 YFSETQ. The CDR3 coding sequence is TGCGCCAGCAGGTCGGCGGAGGTCACTGAAGCTTTCTTT. Translating it yields CASRSAEVTEAFF.

This sequence joins TRBV19 and TRBJ2-2; 10 bases are shared with TRBD2. CDR3 length: 15 residues. The V and J ends lost 4 bases and 12 bases, in that order; junction bases with no gene match: 11. The germline V gene has CDR1 LNHDA and CDR2 SQIVND (reference sequence). CDR3 nucleotides: TGTGCCAGTAGTAACCGGTCGAGCGGGAGGGGGAAGCTGTTTTTT. It is translated as CASSNRSSGRGKLFF.

The sample holds a few counts of this clone. The chain is built from TRBV19 and TRBJ2-3, with 8 bases aligning to TRBD2. V lost 7 bases and J lost 4; bases outside the gene matches: 10. The CDR3 is made up of 15 amino acids. The germline CDR1 and CDR2 sequences are LNHDA and SQIVND (reference sequence). The CDR3 region is CASMWVAGRPDTQYF. The CDR3 nucleotides are TGTGCCAGTATGTGGGTAGCGGGGAGGCCAGATACGCAGTATTTT.

This clone appeared a few times. This chain connects TRBV18 to TRBJ2-3; D is unresolved. CDR1 KGHSH and CDR2 LQKENI come from the germline V gene. This CDR3 comprises 14 residues. V gave up 3 bases and J gave up 5 bases, with 12 bases separating them. CDR3 amino acids: CASSPGVPRDTQYF. DNA for the CDR3: TGTGCCAGCTCACCCGGCGTCCCCCGAGATACGCAGTATTTT. Based on the CDR3 plus reference TRBV18 and TRBJ2-3, the full variable domain is NAGVMQNPRHLVRRRGQEARLRCSPMKGHSHVYWYRQLPEEGLKFMVYLQKENIIDESGMPKERFSAEFPKEGPSILRIQQVVRGDSAAYFCASSPGVPRDTQYFGPGTRLTVL.

The rearrangement links TRBV18 to TRBJ1-2, with 9 positions matching TRBD1. V trimming: 4 bases; J trimming: 2 bases; junction bases outside the gene matches: 14. The CDR3 runs to 18 residues. Germline V gives CDR1 KGHSH, CDR2 LQKENI. In nucleotides, the CDR3 is TGTGCCAGCTCACTACAAATCACCGGGACAGGGTCGAACTATGGCTACACCTTC. Translated, it gives CASSLQITGTGSNYGYTF.

This clone has only a few counts. The chain links TRBV9 to TRBJ2-7; D tentatively fits TRBD1 or TRBD2 (6 bases each). CDR3 size: 17 residues. The V end was cut by 4 bases, the J end by 0 bases, with 20 bases between. CDR1 SGDLS and CDR2 YYNGEE come from the germline V gene. CDR3 protein: CASSPREGGPGSYEQYF. DNA of the CDR3: TGTGCCAGCAGCCCACGCGAGGGGGGCCCCGGCTCCTACGAGCAGTACTTC.

V usage is TRBV19 and J usage is TRBJ2-1; D is uncertain. This CDR3 region has 12 residues. CDR1 and CDR2 from the germline V gene are LNHDA and SQIVND (reference sequence). V was cut by 0 bases and J by 10 bases, with 7 bases left in between. The CDR3 coding sequence is TGTGCCAGTAGTATAGATCGCTCAGAGCAGTTCTTC. Protein: CASSIDRSEQFF.

The chain is built from TRBV18 and TRBJ2-1; D is unclear. With 3 bases removed from V and 0 bases from J, the gap between germline ends came to 9 bases. From germline, CDR1 is KGHSH and CDR2 LQKENI. The CDR3 covers 15 residues. In DNA form, the CDR3 reads TGTGCCAGCTCACCCCTCGACGGCTCCTACAATGAGCAGTTCTTC. Amino acid sequence: CASSPLDGSYNEQFF.

The chain has TRBV4-2 and TRBJ1-1; 9 nucleotides align to TRBD1. This CDR3 spans 16 amino acids. With V trimmed by 6 bases and J by 1 base, 9 bases remained unmatched. Germline-derived CDR1 and CDR2 are LGHNA and YNFKEQ. CDR3 nucleotide sequence: TGTGCCAGCAGACGCTCGGGGACAGGGTCGAACACTGAAGCTTTCTTT. Amino acid sequence: CASRRSGTGSNTEAFF.

This clone was seen once. J is TRBJ2-5 and V is TRBV30; TRBD2 is a possible D gene (6 bases). Trimming cost V 2 bases and J 2 bases, with 12 bases left between them. Germline values: CDR1 GTSNPN, CDR2 SVGIG (reference sequence). There are 14 residues in the CDR3. The CDR3 DNA is TGTGCCTGGAGTCAGTTGGGAGGTCAAGAGACCCAGTACTTC. Protein: CAWSQLGGQETQYF.

This clone has more than one count but fewer than ten. The J gene is TRBJ1-1, the V gene TRBV30; 7 nucleotides align to TRBD1. Germline V gene data show CDR1 as GTSNPN and CDR2 as SVGIG (reference sequence). This CDR3 region has 15 residues. Trimming at V came to 3 bases and at J to 0 bases, leaving 7 bases not matched to a gene. CDR3 DNA: TGTGCCTGGAGGCGGGACAGCCATTTGAACACTGAAGCTTTCTTT. Translated: CAWRRDSHLNTEAFF.

V is TRBV2 and J is TRBJ1-5; no definite D call. Germline lookup yields CDR1 SNHLY and CDR2 FYNNEI. The CDR3 sequence is 14 residues long. The ends were cut back, 6 bases at V and 4 bases at J, with 13 bases in the middle. The chain's CDR3 is CASRGPDYNQPQHF. The CDR3 region has the DNA TGTGCCAGCAGGGGCCCAGATTATAATCAGCCCCAGCATTTT.

The chain has TRBV28 and TRBJ1-1, with TRBD1 as a possible D gene (6 bases). The V end lost 1 base, the J end lost 5 bases, and 17 bases lay between the germline ends. The CDR3 length is 16 residues. Germline CDR1 reads MDHEN; CDR2 reads SYDVKM. CDR3 nucleotides: TGTGCCAGCAGTTTATCGGGGGGCGCGGTTGGAACTGAAGCTTTCTTT. It is translated as CASSLSGGAVGTEAFF.

The chain is built from TRBV11-2 and TRBJ2-7; possible D gene TRBD1, 5 bases. The CDR3 contains 15 residues. Trimming pared 1 base from V and 1 base from J, leaving 11 bases between. Germline values: CDR1 SGHAT, CDR2 FQNNGV. CDR3 protein: CASSLAAGNSYEQYF. CDR3 coding DNA: TGTGCCAGCAGCTTAGCGGCAGGGAATTCCTACGAGCAGTACTTC.

This sequence joins TRBV28 and TRBJ2-2; 11 nucleotides align to TRBD1. The CDR3 runs 18 residues. Per the germline V gene, CDR1 is MDHEN and CDR2 is SYDVKM. V shed 2 bases and J 5 bases; nucleotides not matched to a gene: 10. CDR3 amino acids: CASSLLLPGTGGTGELFF. CDR3 nucleotide sequence: TGTGCCAGCAGTTTACTTCTCCCCGGGACAGGGGGAACCGGGGAGCTGTTTTTT.

V is TRBV4-1 and J is TRBJ1-2, with D perhaps matching TRBD1 (5 bases). In germline, CDR1 is MGHRA, CDR2 YSYEKL. There are 14 residues in the CDR3. With 0 bases removed from V and 8 bases from J, the gap between germline ends came to 13 bases. The CDR3 region is CASSQEGQGDGYTF. In DNA, the CDR3 is TGCGCCAGCAGCCAAGAAGGCCAGGGAGACGGCTACACCTTC.

This clone was observed a handful of times. The V call is TRBV7-7, the J call TRBJ2-3; TRBD2 matches 14 bases. Trimming removed 5 bases from V and 6 bases from J; junction bases left unmatched: 4. The CDR3 runs 15 residues. The germline CDR1 and CDR2 sequences are SSHAT and FNYEAQ (reference sequence). This chain's CDR3 is CASSAGLAGADTQYF. Written as DNA, the CDR3 is TGTGCCAGCAGCGCGGGACTAGCGGGAGCGGATACGCAGTATTTT.

The chain has TRBV7-2 and TRBJ2-5, with TRBD2 identical over 7 bases. With 3 bases clipped from V and 3 bases from J, the junction kept 1 base outside the gene matches. The CDR3 totals 13 residues. The V gene's germline CDR1 is SGHTA and CDR2 FQGNSA. The CDR3 spells CASSLGTKETQYF. CDR3 bases: TGTGCCAGCAGCTTGGGGACTAAAGAGACCCAGTACTTC.

The V and J genes are TRBV9 and TRBJ1-5; tentative D call: TRBD1 (5 bases). Trimming left V 4 bases short and J 2 bases short, with 16 bases between. The germline V gene encodes CDR1 SGDLS and CDR2 YYNGEE. This CDR3 is 16 amino acids long. The CDR3 nucleotides read TGTGCCAGCAGCCGGACCGCGGGGGGAGGCAATCAGCCCCAGCATTTT. Translating gives CASSRTAGGGNQPQHF.

The genes are TRBV9 and TRBJ2-7; D uncertain. The CDR3 contains 14 residues. From germline, CDR1 is SGDLS and CDR2 YYNGEE. Deletions cut 1 base from V and 0 bases from J, with 8 bases between. The CDR3 here is CASSVTPFSYEQYF. DNA for the CDR3: TGTGCCAGCAGCGTAACCCCGTTCTCCTACGAGCAGTACTTC. The entire variable domain, with the rest obtained from reference TRBV9 and TRBJ2-7, is as follows: DSGVTQTPKHLITATGQRVTLRCSPRSGDLSVYWYQQSLDQGLQFLIQYYNGEERAKGNILERFSAQQFPDLHSELNLSSLELGDSALYFCASSVTPFSYEQYFGPGTRLTVT.

The rearrangement joins TRBV5-6 to TRBJ1-2; D perhaps matches TRBD1 (5 bases). Germline assignment: CDR1 SGHDT and CDR2 YYEEEE. The CDR3 runs 15 residues. Trimming stripped 1 base from V and 4 bases from J, with 14 bases between. The DNA of the CDR3 is TGTGCCAGCAGCTTGTTAGGGGACGGGCTCTATGGCTACACCTTC. Its protein is CASSLLGDGLYGYTF.

The chain has TRBV6-1 and TRBJ2-5; 8 bases agree with TRBD2. The CDR3 length is 12 residues. Germline V gives CDR1 MNHNS, CDR2 SASEGT. Germline trimming cut 7 bases from V and 4 bases from J; bases unmatched to any gene: 2. CDR3 coding DNA: TGTGCCAGCACCGGGAGGGCAGAGACCCAGTACTTC. Its translation: CASTGRAETQYF.

The chain combines TRBV19 with TRBJ2-2; D unresolved. Trimming took 1 base from V and 4 from J, leaving 7 bases between them. Per germline, CDR1 LNHDA and CDR2 SQIVND (reference sequence). CDR3 length: 14 amino acids. In DNA, the CDR3 is TGTGCCAGTAGTATAGCCCCTTCCACCGGGGAGCTGTTTTTT. Protein product: CASSIAPSTGELFF.